This T cell receptor (beta chain) stems from a study of T cell clones after liver transplantation. Study summary: Three of eight recipients were HCV-positive; others had non-autoimmune, non-viral indications.

The CDR3 contains 15 residues. V shed 0 bases and J shed 3 bases, with 7 bases lying between them. Germline V CDR1 and CDR2: SGHRS, YFSETQ. Sorting of unstimulated PBMCs yielded separate CD3+CD4+ and CD3+CD8+ fractions. This clone was seen a handful of times. Sequencing was performed with immunoSEQ multiplex PCR; in TCRdb, only in-frame clones are kept and a portion is missing. The table includes roughly 51,000 clones, roughly 71% detected once. The sequencing used CD4+ T cells from blood, collected 52 to 60 months after liver transplant. The sequence came from a human patient who received a liver transplant. A subset of T cells may come from the graft donor. The chain carries TRBV5-1 and TRBJ1-6; a weak D match, TRBD1 (5 bases). The chain's CDR3 is CASSLGQLYNSPLHF. DNA for the CDR3: TGCGCCAGCAGCTTGGGACAGCTCTATAATTCACCCCTCCACTTT.